Here is one T cell receptor (beta chain) with its context. Its antigen is undetermined. The record originates from a study of naive CD8 T cells in extremely preterm neonates. Overall study results and limits: Term neonates more than 0.3%, young children around 0.031%, adults roughly 0.0095%; preterm neonates shared roughly 2.8%. iChao1 richness was lowest in preterm neonates, significantly versus all ages.

Elective cesarean births at about 37-42 weeks, without labor or membrane rupture, supplied the cord blood. The sample holds sorted live naive CD8+ CD45RA+CCR7+ T cells. TCRdb's table, derived via immunoSEQ multiplex PCR, lists solely in-frame clones and lacks some. The sample holds about 7,300 clones, approximately 90% seen once. This receptor was obtained from a newborn in good health. The sequenced sample consisted of naive CD8+ T cells from cord blood.

CDR3 residues: CASSLLAGGNEQFF. The CDR3 DNA is TGTGCCAGCAGCTTACTAGCGGGGGGGAATGAGCAGTTCTTC. The chain combines TRBV5-4 with TRBJ2-1; 13 bases map to TRBD2. This CDR3 has 14 residues. The V gene end was trimmed by 2 bases and the J gene end by 7 bases; junction bases not matched to a gene: 0. Per germline, CDR1 SGHNT and CDR2 YYREEE (reference sequence). The variable domain in full, completed from reference TRBV5-4 and TRBJ2-1, reads ETGVTQSPTHLIKTRGQQVTLRCSSQSGHNTVSWYQQALGQGPQFIFQYYREEENGRGNFPPRFSGLQFPNYSSELNVNALELDDSALYLCASSLLAGGNEQFFGPGTRLTVL.